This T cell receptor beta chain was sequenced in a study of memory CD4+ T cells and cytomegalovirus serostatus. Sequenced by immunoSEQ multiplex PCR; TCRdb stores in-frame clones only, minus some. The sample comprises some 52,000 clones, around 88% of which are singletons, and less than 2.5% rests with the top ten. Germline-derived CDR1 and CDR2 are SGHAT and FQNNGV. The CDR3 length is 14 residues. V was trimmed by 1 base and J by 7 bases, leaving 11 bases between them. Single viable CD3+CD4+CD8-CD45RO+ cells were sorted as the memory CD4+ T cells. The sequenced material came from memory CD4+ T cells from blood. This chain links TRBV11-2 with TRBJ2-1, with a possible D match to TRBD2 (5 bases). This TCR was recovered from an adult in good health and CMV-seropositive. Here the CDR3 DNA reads TGTGCCAGCAGCTTAGTTCTAGCTTGGAATGAGCAGTTCTTC. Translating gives CASSLVLAWNEQFF.